This T cell receptor beta chain was found in a study of OX40 agonist ivuxolimab in advanced cancers. Study at large: The patients got ivuxolimab, which is an agonistic anti-OX40 (CD134) antibody. Ivuxolimab doses were 0.01, 0.1, 0.3, 1.5, 3 or 10 mg/kg every 2 weeks. Therapy given before enrollment (anti-PD-1, anti-PD-L1 or anti-CTLA-4) was allowed, and 30% to 50% had some. Study conclusions and caveats: Antigen specificity remained undetermined for the expanded peripheral T cells.

For this clone: The antigen is not known.

Produced via immunoSEQ multiplex PCR; TCRdb's table is partial and in-frame only. The profile shows tens of thousands of clones, 80% of them singletons. The germline gives CDR1 LGHNA, CDR2 YSLEER. The CDR3 spans 16 residues. Trimming cost V 0 bases and J 4 bases; bases outside gene matches: 6. The rearrangement joins TRBV4-3 to TRBJ2-1, with 7 positions matching TRBD1. The starting material was CD4+ or CD8+ T cells sorted from blood, obtained in a trial of the OX40 agonist ivuxolimab. The TCR comes from an adult with an advanced solid tumor such as melanoma, head and neck, liver or kidney cancer. CDR3 nucleotide sequence: TGCGCCAGCAGCCAAGAAGAACAGGGGTGGTACAATGAGCAGTTCTTC. Protein: CASSQEEQGWYNEQFF.